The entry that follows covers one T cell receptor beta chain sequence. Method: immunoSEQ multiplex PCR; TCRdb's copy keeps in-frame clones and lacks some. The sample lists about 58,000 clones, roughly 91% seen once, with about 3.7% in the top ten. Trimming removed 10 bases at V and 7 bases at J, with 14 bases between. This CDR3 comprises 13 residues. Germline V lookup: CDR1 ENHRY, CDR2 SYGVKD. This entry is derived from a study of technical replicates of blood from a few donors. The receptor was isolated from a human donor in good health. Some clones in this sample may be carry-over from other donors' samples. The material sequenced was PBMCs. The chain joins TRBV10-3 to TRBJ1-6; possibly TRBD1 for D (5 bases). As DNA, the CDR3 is TGTGCCAGCCTGGCGGGGGAGAATTCACCCCTCCACTTT. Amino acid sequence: CASLAGENSPLHF.